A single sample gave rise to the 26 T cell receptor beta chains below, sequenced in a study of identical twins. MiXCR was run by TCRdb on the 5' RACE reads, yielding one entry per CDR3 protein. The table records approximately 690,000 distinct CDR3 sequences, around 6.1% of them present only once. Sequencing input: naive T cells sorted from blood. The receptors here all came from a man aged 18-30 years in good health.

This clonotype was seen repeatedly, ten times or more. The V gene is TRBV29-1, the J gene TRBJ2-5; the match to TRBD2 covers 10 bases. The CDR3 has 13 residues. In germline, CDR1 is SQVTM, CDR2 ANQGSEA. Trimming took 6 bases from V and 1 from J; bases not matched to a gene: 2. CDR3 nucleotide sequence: TGCAGCGTGTGGACTAGCGGCCAAGAGACCCAGTACTTC. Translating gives CSVWTSGQETQYF.

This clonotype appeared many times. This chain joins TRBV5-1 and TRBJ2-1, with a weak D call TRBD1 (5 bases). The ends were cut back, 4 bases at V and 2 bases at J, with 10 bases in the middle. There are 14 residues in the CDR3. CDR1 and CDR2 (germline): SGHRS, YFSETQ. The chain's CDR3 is CASSPDKAYNEQFF. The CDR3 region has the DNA TGCGCCAGCAGCCCGGACAAAGCCTACAATGAGCAGTTCTTC.

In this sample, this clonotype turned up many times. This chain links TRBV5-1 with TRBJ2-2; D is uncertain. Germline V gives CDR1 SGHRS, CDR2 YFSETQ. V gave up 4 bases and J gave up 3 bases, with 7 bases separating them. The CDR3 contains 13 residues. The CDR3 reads CASSPGDTGELFF. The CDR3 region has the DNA TGCGCCAGCAGCCCGGGTGACACCGGGGAGCTGTTTTTT.

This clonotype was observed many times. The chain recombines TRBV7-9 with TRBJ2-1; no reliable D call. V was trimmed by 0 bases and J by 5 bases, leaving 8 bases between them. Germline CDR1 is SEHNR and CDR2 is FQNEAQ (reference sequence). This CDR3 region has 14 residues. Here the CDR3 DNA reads TGTGCCAGCAGCTTAGCAGGATGGGACAATGAGCAGTTCTTC. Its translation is CASSLAGWDNEQFF.

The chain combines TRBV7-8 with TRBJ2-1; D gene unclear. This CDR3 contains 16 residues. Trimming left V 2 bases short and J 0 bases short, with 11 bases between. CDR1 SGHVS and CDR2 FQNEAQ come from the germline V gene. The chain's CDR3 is CASSLNHASSYNEQFF. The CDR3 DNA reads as TGTGCCAGCAGCTTAAACCATGCTAGCTCCTACAATGAGCAGTTCTTC.

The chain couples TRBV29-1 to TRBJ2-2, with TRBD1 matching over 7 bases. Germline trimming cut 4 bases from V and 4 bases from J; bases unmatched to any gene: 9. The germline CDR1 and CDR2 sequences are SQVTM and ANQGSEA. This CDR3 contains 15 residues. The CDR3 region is CSVVEGGVGTGELFF. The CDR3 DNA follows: TGCAGCGTTGTTGAAGGGGGCGTGGGCACCGGGGAGCTGTTTTTT.

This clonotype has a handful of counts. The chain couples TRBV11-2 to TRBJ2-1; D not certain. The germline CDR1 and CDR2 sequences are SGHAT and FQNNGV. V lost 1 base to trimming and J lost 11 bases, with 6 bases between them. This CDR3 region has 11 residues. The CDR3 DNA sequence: TGTGCCAGCAGCTTAGTTGGACAGCAGTTCTTC. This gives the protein CASSLVGQQFF. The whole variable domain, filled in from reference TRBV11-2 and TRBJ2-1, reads EAGVAQSPRYKIIEKRQSVAFWCNPISGHATLYWYQQILGQGPKLLIQFQNNGVVDDSQLPKDRFSAERLKGVDSTLKIQPAKLEDSAVYLCASSLVGQQFFGPGTRLTVL.

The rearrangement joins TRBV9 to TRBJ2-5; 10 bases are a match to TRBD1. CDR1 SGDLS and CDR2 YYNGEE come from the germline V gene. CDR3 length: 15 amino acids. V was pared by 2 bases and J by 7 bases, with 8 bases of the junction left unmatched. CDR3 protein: CASSVRQGAGGTQYF. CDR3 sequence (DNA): TGTGCCAGCAGCGTTCGACAGGGGGCCGGGGGGACCCAGTACTTC.

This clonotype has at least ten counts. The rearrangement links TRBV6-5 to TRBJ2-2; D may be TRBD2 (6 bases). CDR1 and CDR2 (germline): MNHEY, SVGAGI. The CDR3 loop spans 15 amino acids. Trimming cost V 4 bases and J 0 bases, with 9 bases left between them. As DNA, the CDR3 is TGTGCCAGCAGTTTGGGACTTCCGAACACCGGGGAGCTGTTTTTT. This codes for CASSLGLPNTGELFF.

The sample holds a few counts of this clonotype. CDR3 protein: CASSESRRWSYEQYV. CDR3 DNA: TGCGCCAGCAGTGAATCGCGACGATGGTCCTACGAGCAGTACGTC. This rearrangement joins TRBV10-2 to TRBJ2-7, with D hard to call. With 3 bases removed from V and 1 base from J, the gap between germline ends came to 13 bases. The CDR3 extends over 15 amino acids. CDR1 is WSHSY and CDR2 is SAAADI in the germline V gene.

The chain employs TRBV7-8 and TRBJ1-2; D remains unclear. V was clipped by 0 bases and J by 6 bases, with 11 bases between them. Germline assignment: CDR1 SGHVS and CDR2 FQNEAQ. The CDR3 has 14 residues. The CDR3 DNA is TGTGCCAGCAGCTTAGCAGTGGGCCGAGATGGCTACACCTTC. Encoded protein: CASSLAVGRDGYTF.

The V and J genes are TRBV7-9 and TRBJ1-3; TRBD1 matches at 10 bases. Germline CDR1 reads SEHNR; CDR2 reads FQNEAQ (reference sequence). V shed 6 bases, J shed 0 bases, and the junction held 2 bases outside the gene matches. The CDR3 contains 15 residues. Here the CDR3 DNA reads TGTGCCAGCAGGAGGGACAGGGGCTCTGGAAACACCATATATTTT. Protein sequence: CASRRDRGSGNTIYF. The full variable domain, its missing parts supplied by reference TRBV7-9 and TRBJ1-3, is DTGVSQNPRHKITKRGQNVTFRCDPISEHNRLYWYRQTLGQGPEFLTYFQNEAQLEKSRLLSDRFSAERPKGSFSTLEIQRTEQGDSAMYLCASRRDRGSGNTIYFGEGSWLTVV.

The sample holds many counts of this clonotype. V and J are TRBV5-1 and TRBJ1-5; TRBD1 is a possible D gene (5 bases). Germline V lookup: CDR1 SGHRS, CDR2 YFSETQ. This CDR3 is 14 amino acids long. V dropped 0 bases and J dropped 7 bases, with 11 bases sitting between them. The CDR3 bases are TGCGCCAGCAGCTTGGGGCAGGGTACCCAGCCCCAGCATTTT. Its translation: CASSLGQGTQPQHF. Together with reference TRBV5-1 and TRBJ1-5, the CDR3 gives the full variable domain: KAGVTQTPRYLIKTRGQQVTLSCSPISGHRSVSWYQQTPGQGLQFLFEYFSETQRNKGNFPGRFSGRQFSNSRSEMNVSTLELGDSALYLCASSLGQGTQPQHFGDGTRLSIL.

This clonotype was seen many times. The CDR3 DNA sequence: TGTGCCAGCAGTTACTCTAGGAACACTGAAGCTTTCTTT. It is translated as CASSYSRNTEAFF. This chain uses TRBV6-5 with TRBJ1-1, with no clear D. CDR3 length: 13 residues. Looked up from germline, CDR1 is MNHEY and CDR2 is SVGAGI. V was cut by 0 bases and J by 1 base, with 3 bases left in between.

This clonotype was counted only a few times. For the CDR3, the DNA is TGTGCCAGCAGTGAACTGGTCCAGAATGAGCAGTTCTTC. Translation gives CASSELVQNEQFF. This sequence joins TRBV6-1 and TRBJ2-1, with D unclear. This CDR3 has 13 residues. CDR1 MNHNS and CDR2 SASEGT come from the germline V gene. The V end lost 2 bases, the J end lost 7 bases, and 9 bases lay between the germline ends.

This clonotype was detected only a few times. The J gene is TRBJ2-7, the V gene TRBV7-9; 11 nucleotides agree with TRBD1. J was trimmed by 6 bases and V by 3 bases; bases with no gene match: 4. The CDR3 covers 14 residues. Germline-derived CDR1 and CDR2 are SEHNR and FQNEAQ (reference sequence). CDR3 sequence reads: CASSLTGQGGEQYV. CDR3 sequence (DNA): TGTGCCAGCAGCTTGACGGGACAGGGGGGCGAGCAGTACGTC.

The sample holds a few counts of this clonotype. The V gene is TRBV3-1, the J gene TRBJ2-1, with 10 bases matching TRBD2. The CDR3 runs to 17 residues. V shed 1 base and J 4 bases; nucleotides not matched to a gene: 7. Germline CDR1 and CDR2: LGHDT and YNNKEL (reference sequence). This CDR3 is CASSQGSGRAYYNEQFF. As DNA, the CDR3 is TGTGCCAGCAGCCAAGGGAGCGGGAGGGCCTATTACAATGAGCAGTTCTTC.

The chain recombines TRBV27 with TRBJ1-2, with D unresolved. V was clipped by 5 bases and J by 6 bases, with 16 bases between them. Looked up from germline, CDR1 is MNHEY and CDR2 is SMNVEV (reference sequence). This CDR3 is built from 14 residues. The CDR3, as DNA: TGTGCCAGCAGTCCCCTCGGGAGGGTAGATGGCTACACCTTC. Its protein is CASSPLGRVDGYTF.

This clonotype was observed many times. The chain's CDR3 is CSARPGGGNTEAFF. The CDR3 DNA is TGCAGTGCTAGACCTGGGGGGGGGAACACTGAAGCTTTCTTT. The chain carries TRBV20-1 and TRBJ1-1; D may be TRBD1 (5 bases). Germline CDR1 reads DFQATT; CDR2 reads SNEGSKA (reference sequence). The CDR3 length is 14 residues. Trimming cost V 2 bases and J 1 base, with 11 bases left between them.

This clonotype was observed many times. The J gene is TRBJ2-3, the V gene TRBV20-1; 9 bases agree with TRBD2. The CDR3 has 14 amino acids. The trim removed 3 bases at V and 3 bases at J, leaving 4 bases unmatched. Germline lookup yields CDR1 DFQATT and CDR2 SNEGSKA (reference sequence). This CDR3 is CSASSSGRTDTQYF. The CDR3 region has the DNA TGCAGTGCTAGCAGTAGCGGGAGAACAGATACGCAGTATTTT.

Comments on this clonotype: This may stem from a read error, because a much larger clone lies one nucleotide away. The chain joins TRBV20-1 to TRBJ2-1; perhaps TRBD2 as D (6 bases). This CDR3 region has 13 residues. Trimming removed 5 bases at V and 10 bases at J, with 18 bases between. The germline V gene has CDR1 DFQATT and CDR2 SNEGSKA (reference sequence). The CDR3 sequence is CSARSRRAGEQFF. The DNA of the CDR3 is TGCAGTGCTCGTAGCAGGAGGGCCGGAGAGCAGTTCTTC.

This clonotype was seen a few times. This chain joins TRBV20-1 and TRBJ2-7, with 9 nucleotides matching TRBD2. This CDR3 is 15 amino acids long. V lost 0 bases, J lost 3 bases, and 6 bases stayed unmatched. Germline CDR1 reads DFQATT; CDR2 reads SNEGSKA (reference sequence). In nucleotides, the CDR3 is TGCAGTGCTAGAGAATTAGCGGGAGATCTCTACGAGCAGTACTTC. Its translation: CSARELAGDLYEQYF.

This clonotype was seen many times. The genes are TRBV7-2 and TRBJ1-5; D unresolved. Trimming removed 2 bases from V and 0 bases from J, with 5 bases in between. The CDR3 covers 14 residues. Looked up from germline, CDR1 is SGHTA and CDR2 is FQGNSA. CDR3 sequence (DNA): TGTGCCAGCAGCTTAATGTTTAGCAATCAGCCCCAGCATTTT. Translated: CASSLMFSNQPQHF.

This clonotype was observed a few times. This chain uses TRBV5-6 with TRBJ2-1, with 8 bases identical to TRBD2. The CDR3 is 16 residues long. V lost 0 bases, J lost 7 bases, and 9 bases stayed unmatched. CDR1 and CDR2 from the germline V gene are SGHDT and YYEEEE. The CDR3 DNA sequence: TGTGCCAGCAGCTTGGGGCTAGCGGGTGGAAAAAATGAGCAGTTCTTC. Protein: CASSLGLAGGKNEQFF.

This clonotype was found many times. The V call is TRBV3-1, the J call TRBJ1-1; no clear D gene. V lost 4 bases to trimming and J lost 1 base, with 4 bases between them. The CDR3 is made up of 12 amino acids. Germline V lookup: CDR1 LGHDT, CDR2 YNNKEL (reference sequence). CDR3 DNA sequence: TGTGCCAGCAGCCCCACGAACACTGAAGCTTTCTTT. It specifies CASSPTNTEAFF.

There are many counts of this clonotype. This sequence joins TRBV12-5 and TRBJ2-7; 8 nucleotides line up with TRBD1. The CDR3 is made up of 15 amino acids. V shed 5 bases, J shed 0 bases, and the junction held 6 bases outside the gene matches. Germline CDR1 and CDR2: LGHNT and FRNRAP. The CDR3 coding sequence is TGTGCTAGTGGTGGACAGGGAGTGGGCTCCTACGAGCAGTACGTC. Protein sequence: CASGGQGVGSYEQYV.